The 19 T cell receptor beta chains presented below share a single source sample, sequenced in a study of CD8 T cells in Susac syndrome. The RNA, about 0.5 to 1 ug, was put through reverse transcription using random hexamers. TCRdb re-called the immunoSEQ multiplex PCR reads with MiXCR, one entry per CDR3 protein. The repertoire holds around 230,000 distinct CDR3 sequences, 90% to 96% seen once, with 0.1% in the top ten. The sample was CD4+ T cells from PBMCs. Receptor source: a human donor with Susac syndrome.

The chain employs TRBV28 and TRBJ2-5; possibly TRBD2 for D (5 bases). The CDR3 extends over 14 amino acids. CDR1 and CDR2 (germline): MDHEN, SYDVKM. Trimming left V 8 bases short and J 0 bases short, with 13 bases between. In nucleotides, the CDR3 is TGTGCCAGCTCTCCCCCGGAGGACCAAGAGACCCAGTACTTC. This translates into CASSPPEDQETQYF.

The gene calls are TRBV29-1 and TRBJ2-5; D tentatively reads TRBD1 or TRBD2 (5 bases each). The CDR3 has 14 residues. CDR1 is SQVTM and CDR2 is ANQGSEA in the germline V gene. V gave up 6 bases and J gave up 2 bases, with 16 bases separating them. In nucleotides, the CDR3 is TGCAGCGTCCTCTATCGGGGCCAACAAGAGACCCAGTACTTC. Translating gives CSVLYRGQQETQYF. Full variable domain (missing parts from reference TRBV29-1 and TRBJ2-5): SAVISQKPSRDICQRGTSLTIQCQVDSQVTMMFWYRQQPGQSLTLIATANQGSEATYESGFVIDKFPISRPNLTFSTLTVSNMSPEDSSIYLCSVLYRGQQETQYFGPGTRLLVL.

This chain connects TRBV3-1 to TRBJ2-3; 7 bases line up with TRBD1. Germline V gene sequence: CDR1 LGHDT, CDR2 YNNKEL (reference sequence). This CDR3 has 16 residues. With V trimmed by 0 bases and J by 2 bases, 5 bases remained unmatched. The CDR3 DNA reads as TGTGCCAGCAGCCAAGACAGGGGGTTTAACACAGATACGCAGTATTTT. Its translation: CASSQDRGFNTDTQYF.

This chain joins TRBV29-1 and TRBJ2-5; 7 nucleotides match TRBD1. From germline, CDR1 is SQVTM and CDR2 ANQGSEA. CDR3 length: 12 residues. V was pared by 8 bases and J by 3 bases, with 6 bases of the junction left unmatched. The CDR3 DNA sequence: TGCAGCTATACACAGGGGAAAGAGACCCAGTACTTC. This gives the protein CSYTQGKETQYF.

The chain couples TRBV20-1 to TRBJ2-3, with 7 bases aligning to TRBD2. J was trimmed by 0 bases and V by 6 bases; bases with no gene match: 6. CDR1 is DFQATT and CDR2 is SNEGSKA in the germline V gene (reference sequence). There are 14 residues in the CDR3. The CDR3 DNA is TGCAGTGCACCCCTAGCGGTGAGCACAGATACGCAGTATTTT. Translation gives CSAPLAVSTDTQYF.

The gene calls are TRBV30 and TRBJ1-2; D ambiguous. The germline CDR1 and CDR2 sequences are GTSNPN and SVGIG (reference sequence). The CDR3 extends over 13 amino acids. Trimming cost V 6 bases and J 1 base, with 12 bases left between them. CDR3 sequence reads: CACTHSGNYGYTF. In DNA form, the CDR3 reads TGTGCCTGTACCCACTCGGGTAACTATGGCTACACCTTC.

The CDR3 loop reads CAWSGGITQYF. Written as DNA, the CDR3 is TGTGCCTGGAGTGGGGGGATTACCCAGTACTTC. This rearrangement joins TRBV30 to TRBJ2-5; TRBD1 or TRBD2 may be the D gene (5 bases each). Germline V gene sequence: CDR1 GTSNPN, CDR2 SVGIG (reference sequence). This CDR3 comprises 11 residues. V shed 1 base and J shed 8 bases, with 8 bases lying between them. The complete variable domain, with remaining parts taken from reference TRBV30 and TRBJ2-5, reads SQTIHQWPATLVQPVGSPLSLECTVEGTSNPNLYWYRQAAGRGLQLLFYSVGIGQISSEVPQNLSASRPQDRQFILSSKKLLLSDSGFYLCAWSGGITQYFGPGTRLLVL.

The V gene is TRBV2, the J gene TRBJ2-1; D may match TRBD1 or TRBD2 (5 bases each). V gave up 6 bases and J gave up 5 bases, with 17 bases separating them. Germline values: CDR1 SNHLY, CDR2 FYNNEI. The CDR3 totals 15 residues. CDR3 nucleotide sequence: TGTGCCAGCAGGGGGGAGATAGCAGCCAACAATGAGCAGTTCTTC. Translating gives CASRGEIAANNEQFF.

This clonotype appeared once. The chain couples TRBV5-1 to TRBJ2-1; no definite D call. The CDR3 is made up of 13 amino acids. Per the germline V gene, CDR1 is SGHRS and CDR2 is YFSETQ. V was cut by 4 bases and J by 5 bases, with 10 bases left in between. CDR3 loop: CASSRDPDNEQFF. The CDR3, as DNA: TGCGCCAGCAGCCGAGACCCCGACAATGAGCAGTTCTTC.

This clonotype showed up just once. V usage is TRBV6-1 and J usage is TRBJ1-1, with D possibly being TRBD1 (5 bases). With 6 bases removed from V and 2 bases from J, the gap between germline ends came to 16 bases. Germline CDR1 is MNHNS and CDR2 is SASEGT. The CDR3 is 15 residues long. Here the CDR3 DNA reads TGTGCCAGCAGCGAATATAACGGGGGAAACACTGAAGCTTTCTTT. Protein: CASSEYNGGNTEAFF.

The chain is built from TRBV3-1 and TRBJ2-1, with 8 bases lining up with TRBD2. J lost 2 bases, V lost 2 bases, and 5 bases had no gene match. The CDR3 totals 16 residues. Germline V CDR1 and CDR2: LGHDT, YNNKEL (reference sequence). Written as DNA, the CDR3 is TGTGCCAGCAGCCAATCCGGGAGGGAACCCTACAATGAGCAGTTCTTC. This translates into CASSQSGREPYNEQFF.

The chain recombines TRBV12-3 or TRBV12-4 with TRBJ2-5; D call uncertain. Deletions cut 7 bases from V and 2 bases from J, with 8 bases between. This CDR3 has 12 residues. CDR3 protein: CASTPGQETQYF. DNA for the CDR3: TGTGCCAGCACCCCCGGGCAAGAGACCCAGTACTTC.

This sequence joins TRBV14 and TRBJ2-1; D perhaps matches TRBD2 (5 bases). Per the germline V gene, CDR1 is SGHDN and CDR2 is FVKESK. The CDR3 runs 17 residues. V lost 0 bases, J lost 0 bases, and 12 bases lay in between. In nucleotides, the CDR3 is TGTGCCAGCAGCCAAGATGTAGCGCCCAGCTCCTACAATGAGCAGTTCTTC. It translates to CASSQDVAPSSYNEQFF. The variable domain in full, with the rest retrieved from reference TRBV14 and TRBJ2-1, is EAGVTQFPSHSVIEKGQTVTLRCDPISGHDNLYWYRRVMGKEIKFLLHFVKESKQDESGMPNNRFLAERTGGTYSTLKVQPAELEDSGVYFCASSQDVAPSSYNEQFFGPGTRLTVL.

The chain employs TRBV12-3 or TRBV12-4 and TRBJ2-7; D possibly matches TRBD1 or TRBD2 (6 bases each). The V end lost 1 base, the J end lost 4 bases, and 17 bases lay between the germline ends. The CDR3 loop spans 16 amino acids. The CDR3 protein is CASSLGLQGGSYEQYF. CDR3 bases: TGTGCCAGCAGTTTAGGCCTACAGGGAGGATCGTACGAGCAGTACTTC.

This clonotype was seen only a few times. This chain joins TRBV24-1 and TRBJ2-2; possible D gene TRBD2, 5 bases. Between the trimmed V and J ends, which lost 2 bases and 2 bases, there was a span of 11 bases. Germline values: CDR1 KGHDR, CDR2 SFDVKD. This CDR3 is 16 amino acids long. The CDR3 coding sequence is TGTGCCACCAGTGATTCCGGGATCCTAAACACCGGGGAGCTGTTTTTT. This sequence encodes CATSDSGILNTGELFF.

V gene TRBV29-1 combines with J gene TRBJ1-2; 11 bases match TRBD1. The V gene end was trimmed by 7 bases and the J gene end by 7 bases; junction bases not matched to a gene: 11. From germline, CDR1 is SQVTM and CDR2 ANQGSEA. This CDR3 contains 14 residues. The CDR3 protein is CSADPGQGEVGYTF. In nucleotides, the CDR3 is TGCAGCGCGGATCCGGGACAGGGGGAGGTTGGCTACACCTTC.

The chain uses TRBV7-8 and TRBJ1-2, with D possibly matching TRBD1 (5 bases). The CDR3 runs 15 residues. Germline V gene sequence: CDR1 SGHVS, CDR2 FQNEAQ. The V end was cut by 5 bases, the J end by 2 bases, with 15 bases between. The CDR3 region is CASSAARGGNYGYTF. CDR3 sequence (DNA): TGTGCCAGCAGCGCGGCGAGGGGTGGGAACTATGGCTACACCTTC. Combining the CDR3 with reference TRBV7-8 and TRBJ1-2 gives the whole variable domain GAGVSQSPRYKVAKRGQDVALRCDPISGHVSLFWYQQALGQGPEFLTYFQNEAQLDKSGLPSDRFFAERPEGSVSTLKIQRTQQEDSAVYLCASSAARGGNYGYTFGSGTRLTVV.

The gene calls are TRBV9 and TRBJ1-1, with D possibly matching TRBD1 (5 bases). The CDR3 is 11 amino acids. V dropped 5 bases and J dropped 8 bases, with 10 bases sitting between them. CDR1 is SGDLS and CDR2 is YYNGEE in the germline V gene. The CDR3 spells CASSLEGEAFF. The CDR3 coding sequence is TGTGCCAGCAGTTTAGAGGGGGAAGCTTTCTTT.

The chain uses TRBV29-1 and TRBJ1-5; D is perhaps TRBD1 (6 bases). This CDR3 region has 13 residues. Germline assignment: CDR1 SQVTM and CDR2 ANQGSEA. With 5 bases removed from V and 2 bases from J, the gap between germline ends came to 10 bases. Written as DNA, the CDR3 is TGCAGCGTTTCAGGGGAGGGCAATCAGCCCCAGCATTTT. Protein: CSVSGEGNQPQHF.